These T cell receptor beta chains were read from a single sample in a study of human T cells and chemical hapten exposure. TCRdb recomputed calls from the RACE reads with MiXCR, one row per CDR3 protein. The sample records 90,000 to 110,000 distinct CDR3 sequences, roughly a third being singletons. This sample comprised whole blood, obtained in connection with sensitization to the hapten diphenylcyclopropenone (DPC). The receptors were sampled from a man aged 35-49 years with alopecia areata. Some clones in this sample may be carry-over from other donors' samples. The CDR3 runs from the conserved cysteine through the conserved F or W. D genes are given only for firm matches. A clone size is listed for some rows: how often the clone was seen (once, few, many), or a class if it is expanded.

j_gene	abundance	v_gene	d_gene	CDR3aa	CDR3nt
TRBJ2-7	few	TRBV7-9	TRBD1	CASSLSQGATYEQYF	TGTGCCAGCAGCTTAAGTCAGGGGGCCACCTACGAGCAGTACTTC
TRBJ2-3	.	TRBV7-2	.	CASGRSGAGTDTQYF	TGTGCCAGCGGGAGGTCAGGGGCGGGCACAGATACGCAGTATTTT
TRBJ2-1	.	TRBV6-5	.	CASSFFSGRSSYNEQFF	TGTGCCAGCAGTTTTTTCTCGGGACGGAGCTCCTACAATGAGCAGTTCTTC
TRBJ2-1	.	TRBV20-1	.	CSAIWTAFENKFF	TGCAGTGCTATATGGACAGCCTTTGAGAACAAGTTCTTC
TRBJ2-1	.	TRBV19	TRBD2	CASIESGRGYNEQFF	TGTGCCAGTATTGAAAGCGGGAGAGGGTACAATGAGCAGTTCTTC
TRBJ2-7	.	TRBV12-3/TRBV12-4	.	CASTSVSSYEQYF	TGTGCCAGCACCTCTGTTAGCTCCTACGAGCAGTACTTC
TRBJ2-3	.	TRBV20-1	.	CSAKTGPSTDTQYF	TGCAGTGCAAAGACTGGACCTAGCACAGATACGCAGTATTTT
TRBJ2-1	few	TRBV24-1	.	CATSLVTGSGDEQFF	TGTGCCACCAGTTTGGTAACGGGGTCTGGGGATGAGCAGTTCTTC
TRBJ1-5	.	TRBV6-5	.	CASRSGIHSLQPQHF	TGTGCCAGCAGGTCCGGGATACATTCTCTTCAGCCCCAGCATTTT
TRBJ1-1	.	TRBV6-2/TRBV6-3	.	CASSPGLAEAFF	TGTGCCAGCAGCCCCGGCCTAGCTGAAGCTTTCTTT
TRBJ2-3	.	TRBV20-1	TRBD2	CSAAVSGRRIADTQYF	TGCAGTGCTGCCGTTAGCGGGAGGAGGATCGCAGATACGCAGTATTTT
TRBJ2-1	.	TRBV6-1	.	CASSIRGNEQFF	TGTGCCAGCAGTATCCGAGGGAATGAGCAGTTCTTC
TRBJ1-5	.	TRBV28	.	CATLPGGGNQPQHF	TGTGCCACCTTACCCGGGGGGGGCAATCAGCCCCAGCATTTT
TRBJ2-7	once	TRBV20-1	.	CSARDATTYEQYF	TGCAGTGCTAGAGATGCGACAACCTACGAGCAGTACTTC
TRBJ2-5	few	TRBV6-1	.	CASTRERSETQYF	TGTGCCAGCACGCGGGAACGTAGTGAGACCCAGTACTTC
TRBJ2-1	few	TRBV14	.	CASSRTQINEQFF	TGTGCCAGCAGTCGCACTCAAATTAATGAGCAGTTCTTC
TRBJ1-1	few	TRBV29-1	.	CSVDPGQMNTEAFF	TGCAGCGTTGACCCTGGACAGATGAACACTGAAGCTTTCTTT
TRBJ2-3	.	TRBV5-6	TRBD2	CASSRDYLDTQYF	TGTGCCAGCAGCCGGGACTATTTAGATACGCAGTATTTT
TRBJ2-5	.	TRBV25-1	.	CASSESQETQYF	TGTGCCAGCAGTGAATCCCAAGAGACCCAGTACTTC
TRBJ1-2	few	TRBV5-4	TRBD1	CASRQGAYGYTF	TGTGCCAGCAGACAGGGGGCCTATGGCTACACCTTC
TRBJ2-3	once	TRBV11-3	TRBD2	CASSPIAGGVTDTQYF	TGTGCCAGCAGCCCTATAGCGGGAGGCGTGACAGATACGCAGTATTTT
TRBJ1-5	few	TRBV6-1	.	CASSDYSGLQPQHF	TGTGCCAGCAGTGATTATTCAGGGCTTCAGCCCCAGCATTTT
TRBJ1-6	once	TRBV6-1	.	CASGSYEGAGSPLHF	TGTGCCAGCGGCTCCTACGAGGGCGCAGGTTCACCCCTCCACTTT
TRBJ2-2	.	TRBV7-2	.	CASSLGGPVGGELFF	TGTGCCAGCAGCTTAGGAGGGCCAGTGGGCGGGGAGCTGTTTTTT
TRBJ2-3	.	TRBV6-5	TRBD2	CASRLALTDTQYF	TGTGCCAGCAGACTAGCGCTCACAGATACGCAGTATTTT
TRBJ2-3	.	TRBV20-1	TRBD2	CSASPGGREDTQYF	TGCAGTGCTTCCCCCGGGGGGAGAGAAGATACGCAGTATTTT
TRBJ2-1	.	TRBV10-3	TRBD1	CAIVRTGPHNEQFF	TGTGCCATCGTGCGGACAGGGCCCCACAATGAGCAGTTCTTC
TRBJ2-2	.	TRBV27	.	CASSSLAPGELFF	TGTGCCAGCAGTTCTTTAGCGCCCGGGGAGCTGTTTTTT
TRBJ2-3	few	TRBV4-3	.	CASSQVMADTQYF	TGCGCCAGCAGCCAAGTCATGGCAGATACGCAGTATTTT
TRBJ1-5	.	TRBV30	TRBD1	CAWSATGAQPQHF	TGTGCCTGGAGTGCAACAGGGGCCCAACCCCAGCATTTT
TRBJ2-1	.	TRBV9	TRBD2	CASNLAGGGEQFF	TGTGCCAGCAATCTAGCGGGAGGGGGTGAGCAGTTCTTC
TRBJ2-3	few	TRBV5-1	.	CASSLFPPGTDTQYF	TGCGCCAGCAGCTTGTTTCCTCCCGGCACAGATACGCAGTATTTT
TRBJ2-3	.	TRBV20-1	TRBD2	CSASGGFSTDTQYF	TGCAGTGCCTCGGGGGGGTTTAGCACAGATACGCAGTATTTT
TRBJ2-3	many	TRBV5-1	.	CASSLLALTDTQYF	TGCGCCAGCAGCTTGTTAGCCCTGACAGATACGCAGTATTTT
TRBJ2-5	.	TRBV4-1	TRBD2	CASSQVAGGAETQYF	TGCGCCAGCAGCCAAGTGGCGGGGGGCGCTGAGACCCAGTACTTC
TRBJ2-7	.	TRBV10-3	TRBD2	CAISGTSGSWYEQYF	TGTGCCATCAGTGGAACTAGCGGGAGTTGGTACGAGCAGTACTTC
TRBJ2-1	.	TRBV24-1	.	CATSDHRRGRGAPNNEQFF	TGTGCCACCAGTGATCACAGAAGGGGAAGAGGGGCCCCCAACAATGAGCAGTTCTTC
TRBJ2-1	few	TRBV19	TRBD2	CASSDRGGAYNEQFF	TGTGCCAGTAGTGACCGGGGGGGGGCCTACAATGAGCAGTTCTTC
TRBJ1-2	.	TRBV6-5	.	CASSYGSLDGYTF	TGTGCCAGCAGTTACGGGTCCCTTGATGGCTACACCTTC
TRBJ1-5	.	TRBV6-2/TRBV6-3	TRBD1	CASRPSGTGGAGRNQPQHF	TGTGCCAGCAGGCCCTCCGGGACAGGGGGCGCCGGGCGCAATCAGCCCCAGCATTTT
TRBJ2-7	.	TRBV10-3	.	CAISESGGNEQYF	TGTGCCATCAGTGAGTCGGGCGGGAACGAGCAGTACTTC
TRBJ1-4	few	TRBV28	.	CASSPLREKLFF	TGTGCCAGCAGTCCACTCCGGGAAAAACTGTTTTTT
TRBJ2-1	.	TRBV5-1	.	CASSYDGDRNEQFF	TGCGCCAGCAGTTATGATGGGGATAGGAATGAGCAGTTCTTC
TRBJ2-2	once	TRBV3-1	.	CASSQDSTARAGELFF	TGTGCCAGCAGCCAAGATTCGACAGCTAGGGCCGGGGAGCTGTTTTTT
TRBJ2-7	.	TRBV12-3/TRBV12-4	TRBD2	CASAPRASGARHEQYF	TGTGCCAGCGCCCCGAGGGCTAGCGGGGCGAGGCACGAGCAGTACTTC
TRBJ1-1	few	TRBV6-6	TRBD1	CASSYNRGLFQAFF	TGTGCCAGCAGTTACAACAGGGGGCTCTTTCAAGCTTTCTTT
TRBJ2-7	.	TRBV20-1	.	CSVRAYHSYEQYF	TGCAGTGTTAGGGCCTATCACTCCTACGAGCAGTACTTC
TRBJ2-3	.	TRBV7-8	.	CASSGIGVSDTQYF	TGTGCCAGCAGCGGAATAGGTGTGTCGGATACGCAGTATTTT
TRBJ2-3	few	TRBV6-6	.	CASILAGSPRNTQYF	TGTGCCAGCATTCTTGCGGGGTCTCCGAGGAATACGCAGTATTTT
TRBJ2-1	many	TRBV25-1	.	CASSEYNVGTDLRNEQFF	TGTGCCAGCAGTGAATATAATGTTGGGACGGATCTACGGAATGAGCAGTTCTTC
TRBJ2-1	few	TRBV7-2	.	CASSSPLGGGLYNEQFF	TGTGCCAGCAGCTCCCCCCTAGGAGGTGGTTTGTACAATGAGCAGTTCTTC
TRBJ2-6	.	TRBV4-3	.	CASSQVLRTGGANVLTF	TGCGCCAGCAGCCAAGTTTTGAGAACGGGAGGGGCCAACGTCCTGACTTTC
TRBJ1-5	.	TRBV6-2/TRBV6-3	.	CASIAGAKGQPQHF	TGTGCCAGCATCGCAGGGGCAAAGGGGCAGCCCCAGCATTTT
TRBJ2-2	.	TRBV28	TRBD1	CASTPRGPNTGELFF	TGTGCCAGCACCCCAAGGGGGCCGAACACCGGGGAGCTGTTTTTT
TRBJ1-1	few	TRBV14	.	CASSRPGLQNTEAFF	TGTGCCAGCAGCCGGCCGGGACTTCAGAACACTGAAGCTTTCTTT
TRBJ1-1	.	TRBV30	TRBD1	CAWNSGGPGTEAFF	TGTGCCTGGAACTCAGGGGGCCCAGGGACTGAAGCTTTCTTT
TRBJ2-1	.	TRBV12-3/TRBV12-4	.	CASSLSREGEQFF	TGTGCCAGCAGTCTTAGTAGGGAAGGTGAGCAGTTCTTC